This T cell receptor (beta chain) was documented in a study of T-cell memory formation after mild COVID-19. Study in general: Largely, the TCR clusters proved donor specific. Study conclusions and caveats: Shrinking CD4+ clones were chiefly CM and EM; CD8+ ones were chiefly EMRA. Cross-reactive memory appears to have joined, as suggested by some responding clones showing up in pre-infection memory.

After removal of 3 bases from V and 5 bases from J, the junction contained 4 bases not matched to a gene. The CDR3 has 15 residues. With regard to this clonotype: Its antigen is unknown.

Constant-segment-primed 5'RACE gave TCR alpha and TCR beta cDNA libraries with sample barcodes and UMIs. TCRdb redid the calling of the 5' RACE reads with MiXCR, one entry per CDR3 protein. This table has some 450,000 distinct CDR3 sequences, about 19% appearing once. The origin of this receptor is an adult woman who had mild COVID-19 (a few samples of this study predate the infection). Cell type and time point are not known. The chain combines TRBV12-3 or TRBV12-4 with TRBJ2-1; 10 bases line up with TRBD2. The sequencing input was PBMCs or a T cell subset sorted from them (not recorded which). The CDR3 coding sequence is TGTGCCAGCAGTTTCTGGACTAGCGGCGACAATGAGCAGTTCTTC. Residues: CASSFWTSGDNEQFF.